This record looks at one T cell receptor beta chain sequence and its context. What it binds is unknown. This entry is derived from a study of blood T cells in healthy people across ages. Study-wide points: Total diversity from one million sequenced T cells was likely underestimated. A strong correlation was found between TCR beta diversity and the percentage of naive T cells. Long-lived donors exceeded aged donors in naive CD4+ cells and diversity.

The CDR3 sequence is 14 residues long. Germline V CDR1 and CDR2: DFQATT, SNEGSKA (reference sequence). Through a sample-barcoded 5' primer and a J-beta primer mix, a second PCR was run for roughly 6 to 12 cycles. TCRdb reprocessed the 5' RACE reads with MiXCR, giving one entry per CDR3 protein. The table records about 830,000 distinct CDR3 sequences, about three fifths of them present only once. The V and J genes are TRBV20-1 and TRBJ2-1; 15 bases line up with TRBD2. The J call may be incorrect, as the DNA end agrees better with TRBJ2-7. Sequenced input: blood. The TCR comes from a man aged 30-40 years in good health. CDR3 amino acids: CSASAGTSGREQYF. CDR3 DNA: TGCAGTGCTAGTGCCGGGACTAGCGGGAGGGAGCAGTACTTC.